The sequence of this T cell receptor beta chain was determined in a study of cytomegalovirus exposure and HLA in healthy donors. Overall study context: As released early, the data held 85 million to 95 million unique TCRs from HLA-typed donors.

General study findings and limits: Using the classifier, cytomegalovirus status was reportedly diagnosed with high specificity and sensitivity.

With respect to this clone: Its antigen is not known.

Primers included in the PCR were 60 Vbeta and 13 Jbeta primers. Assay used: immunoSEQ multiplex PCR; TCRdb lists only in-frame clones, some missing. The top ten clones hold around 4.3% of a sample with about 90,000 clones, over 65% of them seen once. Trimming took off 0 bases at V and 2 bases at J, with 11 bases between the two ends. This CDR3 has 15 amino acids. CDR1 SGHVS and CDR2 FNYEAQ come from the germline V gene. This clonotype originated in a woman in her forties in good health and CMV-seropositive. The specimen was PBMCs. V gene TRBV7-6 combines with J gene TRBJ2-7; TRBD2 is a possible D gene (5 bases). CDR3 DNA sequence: TGTGCCAGCAGCTTAGCGGACGGGATTACCTACGAGCAGTACTTC. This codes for CASSLADGITYEQYF. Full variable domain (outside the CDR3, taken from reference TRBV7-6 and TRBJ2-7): GAGVSQSPRYKVTKRGQDVALRCDPISGHVSLYWYRQALGQGPEFLTYFNYEAQQDKSGLPNDRFSAERPEGSISTLTIQRTEQRDSAMYRCASSLADGITYEQYFGPGTRLTVT.